Detailed here is one T cell receptor beta chain. Its recognized antigen is unknown. The input lacks base qualities; no much larger clone sits a single base away. Other DNA variants within this sample encode the same CDR3. Collaborating institutions collected whole blood in K2EDTA tubes following their own protocols. For TCRbeta analysis, collaborators shipped samples as frozen whole blood, isolated PBMCs, or DNA extracted from either of those sample types. TCRbeta CDR3 regions were amplified from genomic DNA by means of the immunoSEQ Assay, a bias-controlled multiplex PCR. Under the source paper's analysis protocol: The number of nucleated cells in each sample was estimated from the amplification of reference gene primers within the assay. To quantify the absolute abundance of each unique TCRbeta CDR3 rearrangement, sequence reads were collapsed and filtered. For each sample, productive Simpson clonality was calculated by taking the square root of Simpson's diversity index across productive rearrangements. Imported from immuneACCESS, the table was reduced by TCRdb to in-frame sequences with V and J called. These copies leave out some clones; in studies compared against another copy, an unresolved V gene accounts for under half, and the cause of the remainder is not known. From that table come the V and J calls and clone size; the DNA was used to work out D and trimming. A total of about 160,000 clones appear in this sample, about three quarters of them only once. The leading ten clones occupy 2.8% of the sample.

The sample belongs to a study of blood T cell repertoires in COVID-19 (dated by TCRdb to 2018 to 2021). Regarding the study in general: Collaborator samples came from the United States, Italy and Spain and covered acute and convalescent phases of COVID-19. The material from the prospective study consisted of cDNA or gDNA derived from T cells, B-cell-depleted T cells, or PBMCs. Deeply sampled blood TCRbeta repertoires from subjects exposed to, actively infected with, or recovered from COVID-19 were included in the dataset. The repertoires were released in a freely available public database meant as a resource for research on the immune response to SARS-CoV-2. The samples were drawn from two sources: the first 160 participants of the ongoing ImmuneRACE study, and some 1,300 subjects contributed by 6 global collaborators. A de-identified subject ID, COVID-19 status, age in years and sex were almost always included in the sample metadata. Where HLA class I and class II types were available, the types were taken from metadata supplied by the sample provider, not from assay-based typing. Points the paper makes about the study in general: How much clinical and demographic metadata was included differed by source and by participant, and the metadata was provided uncurated.

Via the germline V gene, CDR1 is SGDLS and CDR2 YYNGEE. For this chain, trimming is 0 bases at the V end and 7 bases at the J end, and the number of junction bases without a gene match is 1. The CDR3 starts with the cysteine, ends with the phenylalanine, and has 15 residues. Only CDR3 DNA is held: 45 bases, read in frame from base 1. The sample was peripheral blood. The source is an older man with acute or convalescent COVID-19. The rearranged chain carries TRBV9 and TRBJ2-2; TRBD2 aligns with 12 central bases. The bases are TGTGCCAGCAGCGTAGGGACTAGCGGGGTCGGGGAGCTGTTTTTT. The translation is CASSVGTSGVGELFF.